The clone carrying this T cell receptor beta chain showed up many times. The source of the sample is a study of patients and donors after allogeneic stem cell transplantation. V was trimmed by 8 bases and J by 1 base, leaving 11 bases between them. The CDR3 contains 14 residues. Per the germline V gene, CDR1 is LNHNV and CDR2 is YYDKDF (reference sequence). MiXCR, run by TCRdb on the RT-PCR reads, gives a single entry per CDR3 protein. The sample holds roughly 880,000 distinct CDR3 sequences, around 17% seen once. This TCR derives from a human donor who was either an allogeneic HSCT recipient or a stem cell or donor lymphocyte infusion donor (not recorded which). It is not recorded whose cells these are; they may come from a transplant donor. The rearrangement links TRBV15 to TRBJ2-2, with D hard to call. The sample comprised blood, either unsorted or a sorted T cell fraction (not recorded which). CDR3 residues: CATRVRVNTGELFF. The CDR3 DNA is TGTGCCACCCGGGTGAGAGTGAACACCGGGGAGCTGTTTTTT. Drawing the rest from reference TRBV15 and TRBJ2-2, the complete variable domain is DAMVIQNPRYQVTQFGKPVTLSCSQTLNHNVMYWYQQKSSQAPKLLFHYYDKDFNNEADTPDNFQSRRPNTSFCFLDIRSPGLGDTAMYLCATRVRVNTGELFFGEGSRLTVL.